A selection of T cell receptor beta chains follows, all from one sample in a study of technical replicates of blood from a few donors. Here immunoSEQ multiplex PCR was the method, and the copy in TCRdb shows in-frame clones only, minus some. Found here are around 80,000 clones, 95% to 98% of them singletons; the top ten hold approximately 0.2%. What was sequenced was T cells isolated from PBMCs. The receptors stem from a human donor in good health. Each CDR3 is given with its conserved first and last residue. Each record gives: clone size, D gene, V gene, J gene, CDR3 DNA, CDR3 protein. A D gene is named only where the DNA matches it firmly. A clone size is listed for some rows: how often the clone was seen (once, few, many), or a class if it is expanded.

clone_size: .
d_call: .
v_call: TRBV11-2
j_call: TRBJ2-1
cdr3_nt: TGTGCCAGCAGCTTAGTGCAGGGGCAGTTCTTC
cdr3_aa: CASSLVQGQFF

clone_size: .
d_call: .
v_call: TRBV2
j_call: TRBJ1-1
cdr3_nt: TGTGCCAGCAGTGATGAGGCAGGGATCACTGAAGCTTTCTTT
cdr3_aa: CASSDEAGITEAFF

clone_size: .
d_call: .
v_call: TRBV15
j_call: TRBJ2-1
cdr3_nt: TGTGCCACCAGCAGAGAGGCAGGTACCTACAATGAGCAGTTCTTC
cdr3_aa: CATSREAGTYNEQFF

clone_size: .
d_call: TRBD1
v_call: TRBV7-8
j_call: TRBJ2-5
cdr3_nt: TGTGCCAGCAGCCAGGGACAGTCTACACCTGAGACCCAGTACTTC
cdr3_aa: CASSQGQSTPETQYF

clone_size: .
d_call: .
v_call: TRBV21-1
j_call: TRBJ2-3
cdr3_nt: TGTGCCAGCAGCAACAACAGGGCGGGTTTCACAGATACGCAGTATTTT
cdr3_aa: CASSNNRAGFTDTQYF

clone_size: once
d_call: .
v_call: TRBV5-6
j_call: TRBJ2-2
cdr3_nt: TGTGCCAGCAGCTTGACCCAGACCGGGGAGCTGTTTTTT
cdr3_aa: CASSLTQTGELFF

clone_size: .
d_call: .
v_call: TRBV5-1
j_call: TRBJ2-1
cdr3_nt: TGCGCCAGCAGCTCTACCCGGGACTCCCTTTTAGATCAGTTCTTC
cdr3_aa: CASSSTRDSLLDQFF

clone_size: .
d_call: TRBD1
v_call: TRBV5-1
j_call: TRBJ1-1
cdr3_nt: TGCGCCAGCAGCCCTAGGACAGGGGTGCGGACTGAAGCTTTCTTT
cdr3_aa: CASSPRTGVRTEAFF

clone_size: .
d_call: .
v_call: TRBV4-1
j_call: TRBJ1-1
cdr3_nt: TGCGCCAGCAGACGGAGCTGGGGAGAGAACACTGAAGCTTTCTTT
cdr3_aa: CASRRSWGENTEAFF

clone_size: .
d_call: .
v_call: TRBV7-8
j_call: TRBJ1-1
cdr3_nt: TGTGCCAGCAGCTTAAATCCGAGGAGTGGGAACACTGAAGCTTTCTTT
cdr3_aa: CASSLNPRSGNTEAFF

clone_size: .
d_call: TRBD2
v_call: TRBV7-2
j_call: TRBJ2-7
cdr3_nt: TGTGCCAGCAGCTTAGTGGGGGGGAGCACCTACGAGCAGTACTTC
cdr3_aa: CASSLVGGSTYEQYF

clone_size: .
d_call: .
v_call: TRBV11-2
j_call: TRBJ1-2
cdr3_nt: TGTGCCACCCGCTTACAGGCGGGGGGTGGCTACACCTTC
cdr3_aa: CATRLQAGGGYTF

clone_size: .
d_call: TRBD1
v_call: TRBV5-1
j_call: TRBJ1-1
cdr3_nt: TGCGCCAGCAGCATTAGACAGGGGATCCCTGAAGCTTTCTTT
cdr3_aa: CASSIRQGIPEAFF

clone_size: .
d_call: .
v_call: TRBV7-8
j_call: TRBJ1-5
cdr3_nt: TGTGCCAGCAGCCCTCTGACAGGATACAGCAATCAGCCCCAGCATTTT
cdr3_aa: CASSPLTGYSNQPQHF

clone_size: .
d_call: .
v_call: TRBV28
j_call: TRBJ1-5
cdr3_nt: TGTGCCAGCAGTTTCTTAGATCAGCCCCAGCATTTT
cdr3_aa: CASSFLDQPQHF

clone_size: .
d_call: TRBD2
v_call: TRBV30
j_call: TRBJ2-2
cdr3_nt: TGTGCCTGGAGGGCGGGCGGGAGGTATTACACCGGGGAGCTGTTTTTT
cdr3_aa: CAWRAGGRYYTGELFF

clone_size: .
d_call: .
v_call: TRBV4-2
j_call: TRBJ2-1
cdr3_nt: TGTGCCAGCAGCCAAGACTATACGGTATGTGAGCAGTTCTTC
cdr3_aa: CASSQDYTVCEQFF

clone_size: .
d_call: TRBD2
v_call: TRBV29-1
j_call: TRBJ2-1
cdr3_nt: TGCAGTGGGTATCTAGCGGGAGGAAACAATGAGCAGTTCTTC
cdr3_aa: CSGYLAGGNNEQFF

clone_size: .
d_call: .
v_call: TRBV5-6
j_call: TRBJ2-7
cdr3_nt: TGTGCCAGCAGCTTGCCCTCCGGGACCTACGAGCAGTACTTC
cdr3_aa: CASSLPSGTYEQYF

clone_size: .
d_call: TRBD2
v_call: TRBV30
j_call: TRBJ2-7
cdr3_nt: TGTGCCTGGAAGGGCCCTGAGGGACTAGCGGGAGTCCACGAGCAGTACTTC
cdr3_aa: CAWKGPEGLAGVHEQYF

clone_size: .
d_call: .
v_call: TRBV7-3
j_call: TRBJ1-2
cdr3_nt: TGTGCCAGCAGCGCAGATTCAGGGGTCGGCTACACCTTC
cdr3_aa: CASSADSGVGYTF

clone_size: .
d_call: TRBD2
v_call: TRBV4-3
j_call: TRBJ2-7
cdr3_nt: TGCGCCAGCAGCCAAGAAGGTAGCGGGGTCGAAAAGCAGTACTTC
cdr3_aa: CASSQEGSGVEKQYF

clone_size: .
d_call: TRBD2
v_call: TRBV9
j_call: TRBJ2-7
cdr3_nt: TGTGCCAGCAGCGTAGGAGGACTAGCGGGAGTTGTCCAGTACTTC
cdr3_aa: CASSVGGLAGVVQYF

clone_size: .
d_call: TRBD2
v_call: TRBV5-6
j_call: TRBJ2-1
cdr3_nt: TGTGCCAGCAGCCGAAGGACTAGCGGGAGTACCTACAATGAGCAGTTCTTC
cdr3_aa: CASSRRTSGSTYNEQFF

clone_size: .
d_call: .
v_call: TRBV6-6
j_call: TRBJ1-1
cdr3_nt: TGTGCCAGCAGTTCCCGTTACAGGTTGAGCACTGAAGCTTTCTTT
cdr3_aa: CASSSRYRLSTEAFF

clone_size: .
d_call: .
v_call: TRBV27
j_call: TRBJ1-2
cdr3_nt: TGTGCCAGCAGTTTCGATCCCAGGAGCGGAATTGGCTACACCTTC
cdr3_aa: CASSFDPRSGIGYTF

clone_size: .
d_call: TRBD1
v_call: TRBV7-6
j_call: TRBJ1-1
cdr3_nt: TGTGCCAGCAGCTCGGGACAGGGGGTGAACACTGAAGCTTTCTTT
cdr3_aa: CASSSGQGVNTEAFF

clone_size: .
d_call: .
v_call: TRBV4-1
j_call: TRBJ2-7
cdr3_nt: TGCGCCAGCAGCCAATACTATCCAACCCGGGGTAACGAGCAGTACTTC
cdr3_aa: CASSQYYPTRGNEQYF

clone_size: .
d_call: .
v_call: TRBV7-6
j_call: TRBJ1-1
cdr3_nt: TGTGCCAGCAGCTTAGGGCCAGGTGGGAACACTGAAGCTTTCTTT
cdr3_aa: CASSLGPGGNTEAFF

clone_size: .
d_call: .
v_call: TRBV2
j_call: TRBJ1-2
cdr3_nt: TGTGCCAGCAGTACAAACTTGGACAGCAGAAATGGCTACACCTTC
cdr3_aa: CASSTNLDSRNGYTF

clone_size: once
d_call: TRBD1
v_call: TRBV6-5
j_call: TRBJ2-5
cdr3_nt: TGTGCCAGCAGACGGACAGGGAGAGAGACCCAGTACTTC
cdr3_aa: CASRRTGRETQYF

clone_size: .
d_call: .
v_call: TRBV27
j_call: TRBJ2-6
cdr3_nt: TGTGCCAGCAGTCTACTCTCTGGGGCCAACGTCCTGACTTTC
cdr3_aa: CASSLLSGANVLTF